This T cell receptor (beta chain) was recovered during a study of cytomegalovirus exposure and HLA in healthy donors. The study's findings and limits: A later analysis, which compared TCR beta chains of equal frequency, found the HLA-associated ones more clonally expanded. There were reportedly fewer N-insertions in an Asian-associated ancestry cluster than the approximately 670-donor mean, in a later analysis. Later on, an analysis showed TCR association rates differing by HLA locus, with DRB1 the most and HLA-C the fewest.

The PCR used 60 Vbeta and 13 Jbeta primers. Generated by immunoSEQ multiplex PCR, the TCRdb table keeps only in-frame clones and is missing some. The sample has 150,000 to 200,000 clones; about 80% are singletons. Details on this clone: What it recognizes is unknown.

All the people who gave samples were healthy bone marrow donors. V shed 1 base and J 3 bases; nucleotides not matched to a gene: 3. CDR3 length: 15 residues. CDR1 and CDR2 (germline): GTSNPN, SVGIG (reference sequence). The V and J genes are TRBV30 and TRBJ2-1; 10 bases are shared with TRBD2. The sequenced material came from PBMCs. The sequence was collected from a female donor in good health and CMV-seronegative. CDR3 in amino acids: CAWSALAGGYNEQFF. The CDR3, as DNA: TGTGCCTGGAGTGCTTTAGCGGGAGGCTACAATGAGCAGTTCTTC.